The table lists the clone carrying this TCR beta chain with a few counts. Its antigen is currently unknown. This record belongs to a study of beta chain features in type 1 diabetes. Points from the study as a whole: Type 1 diabetes patients showed a moderate but significant shortening of TCRB CDR3s in all four CD4+ subsets. Within the patient group, naive, central memory and Treg TCRB repertoires appeared more similar to each other than within healthy donors. Whether TCRB rearrangement is influenced by HLA type went unresolved here.

As every portion of the isolated RNA was reverse transcribed, the sequencing read expressed TCRB transcripts. Generated by immunoSEQ multiplex PCR, the TCRdb table keeps only in-frame clones and is missing some. The sample includes around 25,000 clones, 68% of them seen just once. The TCR originated in a woman in her thirties or forties with type 1 diabetes. The sequencing sample was made of stem cell memory CD4+ T cells from blood.

The chain's CDR3 is CASSLQGRGIDGYTF. The CDR3 bases are TGTGCCAGCAGCTTACAGGGCAGGGGCATAGATGGCTACACCTTC. J is TRBJ1-2 and V is TRBV7-2, with D maybe TRBD1 (6 bases). V lost 2 bases, J lost 6 bases, and 16 bases lay in between. CDR1 and CDR2 from the germline V gene are SGHTA and FQGNSA. The CDR3 contains 15 residues.